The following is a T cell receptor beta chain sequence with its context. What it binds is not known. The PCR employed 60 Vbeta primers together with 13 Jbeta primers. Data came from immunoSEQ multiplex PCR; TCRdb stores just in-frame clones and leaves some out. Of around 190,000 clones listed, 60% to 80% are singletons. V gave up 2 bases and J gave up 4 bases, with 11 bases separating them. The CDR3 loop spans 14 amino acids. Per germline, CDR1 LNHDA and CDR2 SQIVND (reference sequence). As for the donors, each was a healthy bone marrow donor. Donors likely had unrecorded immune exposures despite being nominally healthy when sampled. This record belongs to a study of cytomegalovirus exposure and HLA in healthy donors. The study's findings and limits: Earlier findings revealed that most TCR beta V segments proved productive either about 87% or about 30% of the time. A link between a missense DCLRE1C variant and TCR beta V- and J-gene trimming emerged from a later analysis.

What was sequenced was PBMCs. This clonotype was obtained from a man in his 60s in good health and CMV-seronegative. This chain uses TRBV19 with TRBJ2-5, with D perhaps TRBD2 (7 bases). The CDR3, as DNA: TGTGCCAGTAGTATATCTCGGGGGGCAGAGACCCAGTACTTC. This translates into CASSISRGAETQYF.